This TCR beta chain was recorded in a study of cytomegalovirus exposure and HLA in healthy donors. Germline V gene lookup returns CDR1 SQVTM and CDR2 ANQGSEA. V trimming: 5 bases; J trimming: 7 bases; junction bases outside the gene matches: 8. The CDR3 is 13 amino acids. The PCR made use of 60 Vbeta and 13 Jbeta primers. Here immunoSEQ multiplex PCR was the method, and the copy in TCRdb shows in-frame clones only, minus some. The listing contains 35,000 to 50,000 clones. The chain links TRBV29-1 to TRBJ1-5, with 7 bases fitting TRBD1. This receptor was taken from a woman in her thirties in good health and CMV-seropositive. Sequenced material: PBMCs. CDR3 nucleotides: TGCAGCGTTTCGACAGGGACCGGGCAGCCCCAGCATTTT. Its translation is CSVSTGTGQPQHF.